The clone carrying this TCR beta chain was counted between two and nine times. Its antigen is not identified. J lost 7 bases, V lost 6 bases, and 9 bases had no gene match. This CDR3 region has 14 residues. Germline lookup yields CDR1 MGHRA and CDR2 YSYEKL. The data belong to a study of T-cell memory formation after mild COVID-19. Study outcomes and limitations: Contracting clones from day 15 to 85 had balanced CD4/CD8; later expanders favoured CD4+. Some clones that responded were present in memory (sampled pre-infection), which suggests cross-reactive memory joined. Specificity for SARS-CoV-2 was not confirmed among the second-wave clones peaking on day 37.

TCRdb fed the 5' RACE reads into MiXCR, producing one record per CDR3 protein. Among fewer than 300,000 distinct CDR3 sequences, 15% to 20% were seen once, and the ten largest hold about 21%. This clonotype was sampled from a man aged 18 to 30 who had mild COVID-19 (a few samples of this study predate the infection). Cell type and time point are not known. Source material: PBMCs or a T cell subset sorted from them (not recorded which). The chain links TRBV4-1 to TRBJ1-2; the match to TRBD1 covers 9 bases. The CDR3: CASRPMGQGGGYTF. Written as DNA, the CDR3 is TGCGCCAGCAGACCGATGGGACAGGGTGGTGGCTACACCTTC.